Described below is a single T cell receptor (beta chain) sequence and its context. Recruited during active infection, patients (from Seattle) were subsequently followed longitudinally. This sample stems from a study of blood T cell repertoires in COVID-19. The overall study: Donors in the United States, Italy and Spain gave samples during acute or convalescent COVID-19.

Study processing details: Amplification of reference gene primers was used by the study to estimate nucleated cell counts. Generated by immunoSEQ multiplex PCR, the TCRdb table keeps only in-frame clones and is missing some. V, J and clone size derive from that table, while D and trimming were established from the DNA sequence. The table records 90,000 or so clones, less than 95% of them present only once. Deletions cut 0 bases from V and 4 bases from J, with 11 bases between. This CDR3 is built from 15 residues. Germline V lookup: CDR1 MNHEY, CDR2 SVGAGI. The chain carries TRBV6-5 and TRBJ2-3; perhaps TRBD1 as D (5 bases). The sequencing sample was made of peripheral blood. This TCR derives from a man aged 18 to 35 with COVID-19, enrolled during active disease. CDR3 sequence: CASSYSRAKADTQYF. The CDR3 region has the DNA TGTGCCAGCAGTTACTCCAGGGCAAAAGCAGATACGCAGTATTTT.